Below are 29 T cell receptor beta chains sequenced from a single sample in a study of OX40 agonist ivuxolimab in advanced cancers. The table came from immunoSEQ multiplex PCR; TCRdb's copy has only in-frame clones and leaves some out. The sample consists of 90,000 to 95,000 clones, approximately 89% of them appearing once. The input for sequencing was CD4+ or CD8+ T cells sorted from blood, taken in a trial of the OX40 agonist ivuxolimab. These receptors were collected from an adult with an advanced solid tumor such as melanoma, head and neck, liver or kidney cancer.

A single count supports this clone. This chain joins TRBV7-2 and TRBJ2-5; D not certain. The CDR3 length is 15 residues. Trimming took off 5 bases at V and 2 bases at J, with 15 bases between the two ends. Germline V CDR1 and CDR2: SGHTA, FQGNSA. The CDR3 spells CASSPFNTLQETQYF. The CDR3 coding sequence is TGTGCCAGCAGCCCATTTAACACCCTGCAAGAGACCCAGTACTTC.

V usage is TRBV10-3 and J usage is TRBJ2-1, with 7 bases identical to TRBD2. The germline gives CDR1 ENHRY, CDR2 SYGVKD. The CDR3 loop spans 12 amino acids. V lost 10 bases to trimming and J lost 2 bases; unmatched junction nucleotides: 2. This CDR3 is CASGTTYNEQFF. CDR3 nucleotide sequence: TGTGCCAGCGGGACTACCTACAATGAGCAGTTCTTC.

The rearrangement uses TRBV27 and TRBJ1-4, with 7 bases aligning to TRBD1. This CDR3 region has 15 residues. In germline, CDR1 is MNHEY, CDR2 SMNVEV (reference sequence). V dropped 6 bases and J dropped 3; count of bases not matched to a gene: 7. CDR3 DNA sequence: TGTGCCAGCAGCCGAGGACAGGTAGCTAATGAAAAACTGTTTTTT. Translation: CASSRGQVANEKLFF.

The J gene is TRBJ1-1, the V gene TRBV10-3; 8 bases align to TRBD1. V gave up 0 bases and J gave up 6 bases; unmatched junction bases: 12. Germline values: CDR1 ENHRY, CDR2 SYGVKD. The CDR3 runs 17 residues. The DNA of the CDR3 is TGTGCCATCAGTGAGTCTCTGGCGTCGACAGGGGCTGCTGAAGCTTTCTTT. As protein: CAISESLASTGAAEAFF.

This CDR3 reads CAWRAQGDYGYTF. In DNA, the CDR3 is TGTGCCTGGAGAGCACAGGGGGACTATGGCTACACCTTC. The rearrangement uses TRBV30 and TRBJ1-2, with TRBD1 matching over 8 bases. Germline values: CDR1 GTSNPN, CDR2 SVGIG (reference sequence). Trimming removed 3 bases from V and 3 bases from J; junction bases left unmatched: 3. This CDR3 contains 13 residues.

This sequence joins TRBV7-2 and TRBJ2-3; 11 bases match TRBD2. CDR3 length: 15 residues. Germline CDR1 and CDR2: SGHTA and FQGNSA. V shed 6 bases and J 0 bases; nucleotides not matched to a gene: 2. The CDR3 bases are TGTGCCAGCAGACGGACTAGCGGGAGCACAGATACGCAGTATTTT. This encodes CASRRTSGSTDTQYF.

This sequence joins TRBV9 and TRBJ2-3; 11 nucleotides agree with TRBD2. V shed 4 bases, J shed 8 bases, and the junction held 12 bases outside the gene matches. The CDR3 is 16 residues long. The germline V gene encodes CDR1 SGDLS and CDR2 YYNGEE. The chain's CDR3 is CASSTQTSGTTTTQYF. Written as DNA, the CDR3 is TGTGCCAGCAGCACCCAGACTAGCGGGACAACCACTACGCAGTATTTT.

The chain joins TRBV5-6 to TRBJ1-5; D is perhaps TRBD1 (6 bases). The germline V gene encodes CDR1 SGHDT and CDR2 YYEEEE. This CDR3 spans 17 amino acids. The V end lost 4 bases, the J end lost 3 bases, and 20 bases lay between the germline ends. CDR3 sequence reads: CASSHLRGGQINQPQHF. In DNA form, the CDR3 reads TGTGCCAGCAGCCACTTAAGGGGGGGCCAGATCAATCAGCCCCAGCATTTT.

The chain uses TRBV5-1 and TRBJ2-1; 7 nucleotides agree with TRBD1. The CDR3 extends over 14 amino acids. V lost 4 bases to trimming and J lost 4 bases; unmatched junction nucleotides: 5. The V gene's germline CDR1 is SGHRS and CDR2 YFSETQ. The CDR3 loop is CASSKGTEYNEQFF. The CDR3 DNA follows: TGCGCCAGCAGCAAAGGGACAGAGTACAATGAGCAGTTCTTC.

The J gene is TRBJ1-2, the V gene TRBV9, with 9 nucleotides matching TRBD1. V lost 3 bases, J lost 4 bases, and 4 bases stayed unmatched. CDR3 length equals 14 residues. Germline CDR1 is SGDLS and CDR2 is YYNGEE. For the CDR3, the DNA is TGTGCCAGCAGCGAGGGACAGGGAAGCTATGGCTACACCTTC. This gives the protein CASSEGQGSYGYTF.

Only a few counts were recorded for this clone. The same CDR3 also results from other DNA sequences found in this sample. The chain couples TRBV5-4 to TRBJ2-7, with a tentative D call TRBD1 (6 bases). V lost 1 base and J 3 bases, leaving 8 bases between the germline ends. Germline V gives CDR1 SGHNT, CDR2 YYREEE (reference sequence). CDR3 size: 13 residues. The CDR3 region has the DNA TGTGCCAGCAGCTTGACAGGGAACTACGAGCAGTACTTC. Translated: CASSLTGNYEQYF.

The chain carries TRBV21-1 and TRBJ1-1. TRBV21-1 is listed as a pseudogene. This CDR3 spans 11 amino acids. In DNA form, the CDR3 reads TGTGCCAGCAGTATGAACACTGAAGCTTTCTTT. Translated: CASSMNTEAFF.

In its sample, this clone was seen once. This chain links TRBV7-2 with TRBJ1-2, with no clear D. Germline CDR1 and CDR2: SGHTA and FQGNSA. The V end lost 4 bases, the J end lost 5 bases, and 8 bases lay between the germline ends. The CDR3 consists of 12 residues. In DNA, the CDR3 is TGTGCCAGCAGCTCCGGAGTATATGGCTACACCTTC. Its protein product is CASSSGVYGYTF.

The chain links TRBV5-1 to TRBJ2-3; D gene ambiguous. The CDR3 has 14 amino acids. CDR1 is SGHRS, CDR2 YFSETQ, per germline. V was trimmed by 4 bases and J by 0 bases, leaving 9 bases between them. CDR3: CASSPPPSTDTQYF. CDR3 coding DNA: TGCGCCAGCAGCCCCCCTCCTAGCACAGATACGCAGTATTTT.

The gene calls are TRBV21-1 and TRBJ2-3; TRBD2, the D gene given by the table, was not confirmed from the DNA. TRBV21-1 is an annotated pseudogene. This CDR3 has 19 amino acids. The CDR3 region is CASSKRGNGTPGRRHTQYF. The CDR3 DNA is TGTGCCAGCAGCAAAAGAGGAAACGGGACTCCAGGCCGCAGACATACGCAGTATTTT.

The chain recombines TRBV21-1 with TRBJ2-1; TRBD2 was called by the table and not checked on the DNA. TRBV21-1 is a known pseudogene. The CDR3 totals 17 residues. The CDR3 here is CASWRSQKFVNYNEQFF. The DNA for the CDR3 is TGTGCCAGCTGGAGAAGTCAAAAATTTGTCAACTACAATGAGCAGTTCTTC.

This clone has only one observation. This rearrangement joins TRBV5-1 to TRBJ2-3; 9 bases align to TRBD1. The CDR3 extends over 16 amino acids. The V and J ends lost 4 bases and 1 base, in that order; junction bases with no gene match: 7. CDR1 is SGHRS and CDR2 is YFSETQ in the germline V gene. CDR3 loop: CASSGGTGTRTDTQYF. The CDR3 nucleotides read TGCGCCAGCAGCGGGGGGACAGGGACACGCACAGATACGCAGTATTTT.

The CDR3 DNA reads TGTGCCAGCAGCTTAGACGTCAGCTCCTACGAGCAGTACTTC. Protein: CASSLDVSSYEQYF. The chain is built from TRBV7-6 and TRBJ2-7; no clear D gene. The CDR3 length is 14 residues. V was shortened by 1 base and J by 0 bases, with 7 bases between the two germline ends. CDR1 and CDR2 (germline): SGHVS, FNYEAQ.

The chain recombines TRBV29-1 with TRBJ2-5; D remains unclear. With 4 bases removed from V and 5 bases from J, the gap between germline ends came to 14 bases. The CDR3 has 13 amino acids. Germline lookup yields CDR1 SQVTM and CDR2 ANQGSEA. Here the CDR3 reads CSVVRAVLETQYF. CDR3 bases: TGCAGCGTTGTCCGGGCGGTCCTGGAGACCCAGTACTTC.

The V gene is TRBV11-3, the J gene TRBJ2-2; 11 bases line up with TRBD1. This CDR3 region has 17 residues. V trimming: 5 bases; J trimming: 4 bases; junction bases outside the gene matches: 9. Germline V gene sequence: CDR1 SGHNT, CDR2 YENEEA. CDR3 sequence reads: CASSQGQGVMGTGELFF. CDR3 in DNA: TGTGCCAGCAGCCAGGGACAGGGGGTAATGGGCACCGGGGAGCTGTTTTTT.

This chain links TRBV15 with TRBJ1-3; D unresolved. The CDR3 length is 17 residues. Trimming cost V 1 base and J 0 bases, with 13 bases left between them. Germline V gene data show CDR1 as LNHNV and CDR2 as YYDKDF (reference sequence). The CDR3 protein is CATSRASGPNSGNTIYF. CDR3 bases: TGTGCCACCAGCAGAGCCTCCGGCCCGAACTCTGGAAACACCATATATTTT. Variable domain in full (rest from reference TRBV15 and TRBJ1-3): DAMVIQNPRYQVTQFGKPVTLSCSQTLNHNVMYWYQQKSSQAPKLLFHYYDKDFNNEADTPDNFQSRRPNTSFCFLDIRSPGLGDTAMYLCATSRASGPNSGNTIYFGEGSWLTVV.

This chain uses TRBV13 with TRBJ2-5; 8 nucleotides align to TRBD2. V dropped 5 bases and J dropped 4; count of bases not matched to a gene: 12. Germline V lookup: CDR1 PRHDT, CDR2 FYEKMQ (reference sequence). The CDR3 loop spans 16 amino acids. The CDR3 reads CASSPRGAGRGETQYF. DNA of the CDR3: TGTGCCAGCAGCCCCCGGGGGGCCGGGAGGGGAGAGACCCAGTACTTC.

V and J are TRBV29-1 and TRBJ2-2; 7 bases align to TRBD2. Per germline, CDR1 SQVTM and CDR2 ANQGSEA. The CDR3 consists of 14 residues. V shed 3 bases, J shed 7 bases, and the junction held 8 bases outside the gene matches. CDR3 sequence reads: CSVETGGEGGELFF. CDR3 in DNA: TGCAGCGTTGAGACGGGAGGAGAAGGCGGGGAGCTGTTTTTT.

The chain recombines TRBV18 with TRBJ2-7; 7 nucleotides align to TRBD2. The CDR3 runs 15 residues. V dropped 6 bases and J dropped 4; count of bases not matched to a gene: 12. CDR1 is KGHSH and CDR2 is LQKENI in the germline V gene. DNA for the CDR3: TGTGCCAGCTCCGCCGGACGCGGGAGCATATACGAGCAGTACTTC. Protein product: CASSAGRGSIYEQYF.

This chain joins TRBV9 and TRBJ2-1; 13 bases match TRBD2. The CDR3 has 17 residues. V trimming: 0 bases; J trimming: 5 bases; junction bases outside the gene matches: 5. From germline, CDR1 is SGDLS and CDR2 YYNGEE. CDR3 amino acids: CASSVVTSGRDHNEQFF. For the CDR3, the DNA is TGTGCCAGCAGCGTAGTTACTAGCGGGAGGGATCACAATGAGCAGTTCTTC.

This chain links TRBV7-2 with TRBJ1-1; the match to TRBD1 covers 7 bases. This CDR3 contains 15 residues. Germline V gene sequence: CDR1 SGHTA, CDR2 FQGNSA. Trimming at V came to 1 base and at J to 5 bases, leaving 7 bases not matched to a gene. The CDR3 sequence: CASSLETGRGTEAFF. The CDR3 bases are TGTGCCAGCAGCTTAGAGACAGGGCGAGGGACTGAAGCTTTCTTT.

This clone has more than one count but fewer than ten. The chain employs TRBV28 and TRBJ2-3; D is perhaps TRBD1 (5 bases). Germline V gene data show CDR1 as MDHEN and CDR2 as SYDVKM. The CDR3 extends over 14 amino acids. The germline V and J ends were trimmed by 6 bases and 2 bases, with 12 bases remaining between them. The CDR3 DNA reads as TGTGCCAGCAGCAAACGACAGCTCACAGATACGCAGTATTTT. Residues: CASSKRQLTDTQYF.

The chain recombines TRBV6-5 with TRBJ1-1; 7 bases align to TRBD1. This CDR3 has 11 residues. V lost 6 bases, J lost 8 bases, and 3 bases stayed unmatched. Germline V gives CDR1 MNHEY, CDR2 SVGAGI. DNA for the CDR3: TGTGCCAGCAGGAAGGGGGCGGAAGCTTTCTTT. This sequence encodes CASRKGAEAFF.

This clone came up once. The chain has TRBV18 and TRBJ1-1; a possible D gene is TRBD1 (5 bases). The CDR3 runs 15 residues. Germline V gene lookup returns CDR1 KGHSH and CDR2 LQKENI. V lost 4 bases, J lost 4 bases, and 16 bases lay in between. CDR3 sequence: CASSLGTGISTEAFF. Here the CDR3 DNA reads TGTGCCAGCTCACTCGGAACAGGAATTAGCACTGAAGCTTTCTTT.